These 21 T cell receptor beta chains came from one sample sequenced in a study of blood T cell repertoires in COVID-19 (TCRdb year 2020). Receptor amplification or capture employed the immunoSEQ multiplex PCR assay. Here the immuneACCESS table is served through TCRdb, limited to in-frame sequences with V and J called. Missing clones are a known gap in these copies; in checked studies unresolved V genes cover under half, and the rest lacks a known reason. The sample table lists about 150,000 clones, 87% of them with a count of one. Of the sample, roughly 6.6% is held by the ten largest clones. Sequencing was carried out using peripheral blood. The receptors were sampled from a man at least 80 years old with acute or convalescent COVID-19.

CDR3 sequence (DNA): TGTGCCAGTAGTATAGGTCCAGGGGCCGGCTACACCTTC. Amino acids: CASSIGPGAGYTF. The chain is built from TRBV19 and TRBJ1-2, with D perhaps matching TRBD1 (6 bases). Germline V gives CDR1 LNHDA, CDR2 SQIVND (reference sequence). This CDR3 comprises 13 residues. V was trimmed by 1 base and J by 8 bases, leaving 11 bases between them.

This chain connects TRBV7-9 to TRBJ2-7; 7 nucleotides agree with TRBD1. CDR1 and CDR2 from the germline V gene are SEHNR and FQNEAQ (reference sequence). There are 16 residues in the CDR3. J lost 2 bases, V lost 6 bases, and 13 bases had no gene match. The CDR3 spells CASSPGRGLSPYEQYF. The CDR3 DNA follows: TGTGCCAGCAGTCCAGGAAGGGGGCTATCCCCCTACGAGCAGTACTTC. The complete variable domain, with remaining parts taken from reference TRBV7-9 and TRBJ2-7, reads DTGVSQNPRHKITKRGQNVTFRCDPISEHNRLYWYRQTLGQGPEFLTYFQNEAQLEKSRLLSDRFSAERPKGSFSTLEIQRTEQGDSAMYLCASSPGRGLSPYEQYFGPGTRLTVT.

Here the CDR3 DNA reads TGTGCCAGCAGTCCCAGGGGACCGGTTTTAAATGAGCAGTTCTTC. Its protein product is CASSPRGPVLNEQFF. The rearrangement joins TRBV27 to TRBJ2-1; D perhaps matches TRBD1 (6 bases). CDR1 is MNHEY and CDR2 is SMNVEV in the germline V gene (reference sequence). V was cut by 5 bases and J by 7 bases, with 18 bases left in between. There are 15 residues in the CDR3.

This chain joins TRBV3-1 (or the pseudogene TRBV3-2) and TRBJ2-1, with D possibly TRBD2 on 7 matching bases. The germline V gene encodes CDR1 LGHDT and CDR2 YNNKEL (reference sequence). CDR3 length: 15 residues. The V end lost 5 bases, the J end lost 2 bases, and 13 bases lay between the germline ends. The CDR3 nucleotides are TGTGCCAGCAGCTTGGGGGGGCCGGCCTACAATGAGCAGTTCTTC. This sequence encodes CASSLGGPAYNEQFF.

The chain uses TRBV11-2 and TRBJ2-1; no clear D. The CDR3 sequence is 12 residues long. Germline loops: CDR1 SGHAT, CDR2 FQNNGV. V was trimmed by 6 bases and J by 15 bases, leaving 18 bases between them. The CDR3 DNA sequence: TGTGCCAGCAGTCGCGAACCCGCACGTCGGTTCTTC. As protein: CASSREPARRFF.

CDR3 nucleotide sequence: TGTGCCAGCAGATTGAACAGGGGAAATGAGACCCAGTACTTC. Translation: CASRLNRGNETQYF. The V call is TRBV5-4, the J call TRBJ2-5; 7 positions match TRBD1. Germline V gene data show CDR1 as SGHNT and CDR2 as YYREEE (reference sequence). J lost 5 bases, V lost 5 bases, and 9 bases had no gene match. The CDR3 has 14 amino acids.

This clone appeared once. The chain employs TRBV7-9 and TRBJ2-5; TRBD1 matches 11 bases. The CDR3 consists of 17 residues. V trimming: 7 bases; J trimming: 5 bases; junction bases outside the gene matches: 15. The germline V gene has CDR1 SEHNR and CDR2 FQNEAQ (reference sequence). This chain's CDR3 is CASTHGGGQGEFETQYF. The DNA of the CDR3 is TGTGCCAGCACCCATGGTGGGGGACAGGGGGAATTCGAGACCCAGTACTTC.

The rearrangement uses TRBV28 and TRBJ2-3; TRBD1 matches at 9 bases. V trimming: 5 bases; J trimming: 7 bases; junction bases outside the gene matches: 13. There are 16 residues in the CDR3. Looked up from germline, CDR1 is MDHEN and CDR2 is SYDVKM. The CDR3 protein is CASSRTRGQGRNTQYF. The CDR3 DNA is TGTGCCAGCAGTAGAACAAGGGGACAGGGTAGGAATACGCAGTATTTT.

This chain links TRBV5-4 with TRBJ2-1; 9 nucleotides agree with TRBD2. The germline gives CDR1 SGHNT, CDR2 YYREEE (reference sequence). The CDR3 has 16 amino acids. J gave up 6 bases and V 2 bases, and 9 bases lay outside the gene matches. The DNA for the CDR3 is TGTGCCAGCAGCTTATACAGCGGGGGGTTTTTCAATGAGCAGTTCTTC. Protein: CASSLYSGGFFNEQFF.

This chain uses TRBV10-3 with TRBJ1-2; 9 nucleotides align to TRBD1. Per germline, CDR1 ENHRY and CDR2 SYGVKD. J was trimmed by 5 bases and V by 2 bases; bases with no gene match: 6. The CDR3 covers 15 residues. The CDR3 is CAISEGTGPPYGYTF. CDR3 DNA: TGTGCCATCAGTGAGGGGACAGGGCCCCCTTATGGCTACACCTTC.

The CDR3 region has the DNA TGTGCCAGCAGTTTACTGGCGGCGATGAACACTGAAGCTTTCTTT. Its protein is CASSLLAAMNTEAFF. The chain is built from TRBV27 and TRBJ1-1, with D hard to call. From germline, CDR1 is MNHEY and CDR2 SMNVEV (reference sequence). CDR3 length: 15 amino acids. V was clipped by 2 bases and J by 0 bases, with 10 bases between them.

The genes are TRBV5-1 and TRBJ2-5, with TRBD2 matching over 9 bases. The trim removed 4 bases at V and 5 bases at J, leaving 6 bases unmatched. Germline CDR1 is SGHRS and CDR2 is YFSETQ. The CDR3 runs 14 residues. This CDR3 reads CASSEGTSWETQYF. Here the CDR3 DNA reads TGCGCCAGCAGCGAGGGGACTAGCTGGGAGACCCAGTACTTC. Full variable domain (remainder filled in from reference TRBV5-1 and TRBJ2-5): KAGVTQTPRYLIKTRGQQVTLSCSPISGHRSVSWYQQTPGQGLQFLFEYFSETQRNKGNFPGRFSGRQFSNSRSEMNVSTLELGDSALYLCASSEGTSWETQYFGPGTRLLVL.

The genes are TRBV14 and TRBJ1-2, with D perhaps TRBD1 (5 bases). The CDR3 sequence is 15 residues long. CDR1 and CDR2 (germline): SGHDN, FVKESK. With 2 bases removed from V and 4 bases from J, the gap between germline ends came to 14 bases. CDR3 DNA: TGTGCCAGCAGCCAAATCCCGCAGGGATCCTATGGCTACACCTTC. Its translation: CASSQIPQGSYGYTF.

V is TRBV2 and J is TRBJ1-1; TRBD1 matches 7 bases. In germline, CDR1 is SNHLY, CDR2 FYNNEI. CDR3 length: 14 amino acids. With 10 bases clipped from V and 1 base from J, the junction kept 9 bases outside the gene matches. The CDR3 DNA follows: TGTGCCACTACACCACAGGGGTCGAACACTGAAGCTTTCTTT. It translates to CATTPQGSNTEAFF.

The J gene is TRBJ1-4, the V gene TRBV6-5; TRBD1 matches at 7 bases. This CDR3 has 12 amino acids. Trimming took 7 bases from V and 6 from J; bases not matched to a gene: 2. CDR1 MNHEY and CDR2 SVGAGI come from the germline V gene. The CDR3 region is CASKQGDEKLFF. CDR3 nucleotide sequence: TGTGCCAGCAAGCAGGGGGATGAAAAACTGTTTTTT.

V and J are TRBV28 and TRBJ1-2; unclear D gene. V gave up 5 bases and J gave up 13 bases, with 17 bases separating them. The CDR3 sequence is 12 residues long. Germline V lookup: CDR1 MDHEN, CDR2 SYDVKM. The CDR3 coding sequence is TGTGCCAGCAGTCCCCCTGCCCTAGGTTGCACCTTC. Its translation is CASSPPALGCTF.

J is TRBJ2-5 and V is TRBV5-1; 7 positions agree with TRBD2. The CDR3 is 14 residues long. J lost 5 bases, V lost 4 bases, and 8 bases had no gene match. Germline CDR1 and CDR2: SGHRS and YFSETQ. Here the CDR3 DNA reads TGCGCCAGCAGCCCCGGGGGGACCGGGGAGACCCAGTACTTC. It yields the protein CASSPGGTGETQYF.

This chain connects TRBV6-5 to TRBJ1-4; no firm D call. The germline V gene encodes CDR1 MNHEY and CDR2 SVGAGI. V was trimmed by 2 bases and J by 0 bases, leaving 10 bases between them. The CDR3 runs to 16 residues. Here the CDR3 reads CASSYRGFATNEKLFF. The CDR3 DNA is TGTGCCAGCAGTTACCGAGGATTCGCAACTAATGAAAAACTGTTTTTT.

The chain carries TRBV7-2 and TRBJ1-2; 11 bases line up with TRBD1. Germline V lookup: CDR1 SGHTA, CDR2 FQGNSA. V dropped 5 bases and J dropped 7; count of bases not matched to a gene: 12. This CDR3 has 16 residues. CDR3 coding DNA: TGTGCCAGCAGCCCCCAACAAGGACAGGGGGCGGGTGGCTACACCTTC. Translation: CASSPQQGQGAGGYTF.

J is TRBJ1-5 and V is TRBV28; D not certain. Trimming pared 11 bases from V and 2 bases from J, leaving 13 bases between. The CDR3 runs 13 residues. Germline CDR1 is MDHEN and CDR2 is SYDVKM. The CDR3 region is CAAVWGGNQPQHF. The CDR3, as DNA: TGTGCCGCGGTGTGGGGAGGCAATCAGCCCCAGCATTTT.

J is TRBJ2-4 and V is TRBV30, with 7 bases that match TRBD1. Germline CDR1 GTSNPN, CDR2 SVGIG (reference sequence). The CDR3 loop spans 12 amino acids. J lost 3 bases, V lost 5 bases, and 1 base had no gene match. The CDR3 region has the DNA TGTGCCTGGGGGGACAGCAAAAACATTCAGTACTTC. Translating it yields CAWGDSKNIQYF. Combining the CDR3 with reference TRBV30 and TRBJ2-4 gives the whole variable domain SQTIHQWPATLVQPVGSPLSLECTVEGTSNPNLYWYRQAAGRGLQLLFYSVGIGQISSEVPQNLSASRPQDRQFILSSKKLLLSDSGFYLCAWGDSKNIQYFGAGTRLSVL.